The rows below give T cell receptor beta chains drawn from one sample of a study of cytomegalovirus exposure and HLA in healthy donors. The protocol was immunoSEQ multiplex PCR, while the TCRdb copy is restricted to in-frame clones and leaves out a portion. Of about 120,000 clones in the sample, about four fifths were seen once. The sequenced sample consisted of PBMCs. The receptors shown here come from a female donor in good health and CMV-seropositive. Each CDR3 is given with its conserved first and last residue. Each record gives: D gene, V gene, clone size, J gene, CDR3 DNA, CDR3 protein. D genes are given only for firm matches. Clone size is shown for a subset of rows, as once, few, many or a class of expanded clone.

>NA|TRBV7-7|NA|TRBJ2-3
TGTGCCAGCAGCTTGGAGCCCGAGGGAGATACGCAGTATTTT
CASSLEPEGDTQYF
>NA|TRBV5-1|NA|TRBJ1-3
TGCGCCAGCAGCTTACAGCCACGCTCTGGAAACACCATATATTTT
CASSLQPRSGNTIYF
>TRBD1|TRBV19|NA|TRBJ2-7
TGTGCCAGTAGCCAGGGGGCTGGCGAGTACGAGCAGTACTTC
CASSQGAGEYEQYF
>NA|TRBV7-8|NA|TRBJ1-5
TGTGCCAGCAGCTTAGTTGGCCACCTTAATCAGCCCCAGCATTTT
CASSLVGHLNQPQHF
>TRBD2|TRBV5-1|NA|TRBJ2-5
TGCGCCAGCAGCTTGATCCGCGGCGGGGGGGCCAGGGAGACCCAGTACTTC
CASSLIRGGGARETQYF
>NA|TRBV5-6|once|TRBJ2-5
TGTGCCAGCAGCTTGGCCCTAGCCCAAGAGACCCAGTACTTC
CASSLALAQETQYF
>NA|TRBV4-2|NA|TRBJ1-2
TGTGCCAGCAGCCAAGAATCCGGGACATACACCTTC
CASSQESGTYTF
>NA|TRBV18|NA|TRBJ1-1
TGTGCCAGCTCACCAAGTGAGCTGAACACTGAAGCTTTCTTT
CASSPSELNTEAFF
>NA|TRBV5-1|few|TRBJ1-3
TGCGCCAGCAGGTCAGAAGGAAACACCATATATTTT
CASRSEGNTIYF
>NA|TRBV30|NA|TRBJ1-6
TGTGCCGGAGGGGCAGGATATAATTCACCCCTCCACTTT
CAGGAGYNSPLHF
>TRBD2|TRBV18|NA|TRBJ2-5
TGTGCCAGCTCAACCGGGGGGGCTTTGGAGACCCAGTACTTC
CASSTGGALETQYF
>NA|TRBV2|NA|TRBJ1-4
TGTGCCAGCAGTAGACAGCCAACTAATGAAAAACTGTTTTTT
CASSRQPTNEKLFF
>TRBD1|TRBV7-9|NA|TRBJ2-3
TGTGCCAGCAGCTCGGACAGGGGTAGCACAGATACGCAGTATTTT
CASSSDRGSTDTQYF
>TRBD1|TRBV5-1|NA|TRBJ1-6
TGCGCCAGCAGCGGGGGACAGGATAATTCACCCCTCCACTTT
CASSGGQDNSPLHF
>TRBD1|TRBV5-4|few|TRBJ1-1
TGTGCCAGCAGCTTGGGGACAGGGGTAGGCGCTGAAGCTTTCTTT
CASSLGTGVGAEAFF
>NA|TRBV4-1|once|TRBJ1-4
TGCGCCAGCAGCCAAACAGGGACCCCGACCGAAGAAAAACTGTTTTTT
CASSQTGTPTEEKLFF